This is a list of T cell receptor beta chains from one sample in a study of cytomegalovirus exposure and HLA in healthy donors. Method: immunoSEQ multiplex PCR; TCRdb's copy keeps in-frame clones and lacks some. The sample lists 120,000 or so clones, more than 60% occurring once. The sequencing input was PBMCs. All receptors come from a man aged 25 to 45 in good health and CMV-seronegative. The conserved cysteine and the conserved F or W are not part of the CDR3 here. Fields, in order: CDR3 length, V gene, clone size, CDR3 protein. Clone sizes are given selectively: once, few, many, or a class where the clone is expanded.

>15|TRBV9|NA
ASSVGGTSGRLDEQF
>10|TRBV29-1|once
SVGQGSSEQY
>12|TRBV7-9|few
ASSLALGGGGYT
>11|TRBV19|NA
ATRQGRGETQY
>16|TRBV30|NA
AWSVLSGTGGSFDIQY
>12|TRBV7-3|once
ASSSPTARGKAF
>12|TRBV27|NA
ASSLTGYNQPQH
>15|TRBV28|NA
ASSPGLAVLAKNIQY
>15|TRBV27|NA
ASSPPPPSGGYNEQF
>18|TRBV2|once
ASSGMQGAYSTASNTEAF
>13|TRBV10-1|NA
ASSDEVPARKTQY
>14|TRBV29-1|NA
SVGAGVRGRTDTQY
>13|TRBV7-8|NA
ASSVTSGLPNEQF
>14|TRBV5-1|once
ASSLQAGAGLYEQY
>11|TRBV18|NA
ASSPSLQREQF
>13|TRBV7-2|NA
ASSLEDRVYSPLH
>10|TRBV7-9|NA
SSSWGQGENT
>13|TRBV5-1|NA
ASSSSERVRDEQF
>12|TRBV5-1|NA
ASSLEGLGTEQY
>13|TRBV28|NA
ASRNSDRKQETQY
>12|TRBV5-1|NA
ASNQETNSYEQY
>14|TRBV4-3|NA
ASSQAPGVSEEKLF
>9|TRBV6-5|NA
ASSRGNEQY
>13|TRBV9|once
ASSENLGGGNTQY
>12|TRBV28|NA
ASNLQGGDEKLF
>9|TRBV20-1|NA
SATSGSGYT
>16|TRBV29-1|NA
SVEELETSGSSYNEQF
>15|TRBV9|NA
ASSVGGIAGGGDTQY
>12|TRBV23-1|NA
ASSLWAGGYEQY